The clone carrying this T cell receptor beta chain was counted a single time. These data come from a study of blood T cell repertoires in COVID-19. Study-wide context: Samples came from the United States, Italy and Spain, spanning acute and convalescent COVID-19.

Germline loops: CDR1 ENHRY, CDR2 SYGVKD. The CDR3 sequence is 14 residues long. V shed 6 bases, J shed 8 bases, and the junction held 9 bases outside the gene matches. Authors' analysis steps: Reference gene primer amplification gave nucleated cell count estimates. Assay: immunoSEQ multiplex PCR; the TCRdb copy retains only in-frame clones and omits some. Clone size and the V and J calls come from that table; the DNA yielded D and trimming. The profile shows 70,000 to 100,000 clones, less than 75% of them singletons. The sample consisted of peripheral blood. This rearrangement joins TRBV10-3 to TRBJ1-2; 10 bases match TRBD1. This TCR was sampled from a woman aged 55 to 70 in a cohort sampled during active or convalescent COVID-19. The CDR3 here is CAIRGDRGPRGYTF. As DNA, the CDR3 is TGTGCCATCAGGGGGGACAGGGGCCCCCGGGGCTACACCTTC.